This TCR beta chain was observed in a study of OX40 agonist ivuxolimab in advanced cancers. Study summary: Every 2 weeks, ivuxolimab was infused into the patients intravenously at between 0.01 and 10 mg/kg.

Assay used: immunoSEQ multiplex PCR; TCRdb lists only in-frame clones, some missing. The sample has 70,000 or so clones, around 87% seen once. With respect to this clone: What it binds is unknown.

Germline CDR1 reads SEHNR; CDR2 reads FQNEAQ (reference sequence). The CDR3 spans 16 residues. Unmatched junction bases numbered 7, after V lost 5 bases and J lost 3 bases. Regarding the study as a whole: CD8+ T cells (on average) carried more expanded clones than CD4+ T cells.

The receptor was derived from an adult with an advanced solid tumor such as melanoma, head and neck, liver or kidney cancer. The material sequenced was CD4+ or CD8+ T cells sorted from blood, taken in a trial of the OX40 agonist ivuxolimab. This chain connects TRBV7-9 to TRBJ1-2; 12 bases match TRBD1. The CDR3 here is CASSPGDRGLDYGYTF. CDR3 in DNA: TGTGCCAGCAGCCCCGGGGACAGGGGGCTGGACTATGGCTACACCTTC.